Below, 23 T cell receptor beta chains from the same sample are listed, as sequenced in a study of PD-1 blockade in classical Hodgkin lymphoma. Described time point: newly diagnosed, previously untreated cHL patient sample. Produced via immunoSEQ multiplex PCR; TCRdb's table is partial and in-frame only. The sample lists approximately 45,000 clones; about nine tenths were seen once. The specimen was peripheral blood mononuclear cells (PBMCs). Receptors originate from a human donor with classical Hodgkin lymphoma.

The gene calls are TRBV27 and TRBJ2-6; perhaps D is TRBD1 or TRBD2 (5 bases each). Between the trimmed V and J ends, which lost 3 bases and 3 bases, there was a span of 12 bases. The germline gives CDR1 MNHEY, CDR2 SMNVEV (reference sequence). This CDR3 spans 16 amino acids. CDR3 coding DNA: TGTGCCAGCAGTTTGGGGGAGATAAGTGGGGCCAACGTCCTGACTTTC. This encodes CASSLGEISGANVLTF.

This chain connects TRBV7-9 to TRBJ2-5; 12 bases align to TRBD2. J lost 5 bases, V lost 5 bases, and 12 bases had no gene match. The V gene's germline CDR1 is SEHNR and CDR2 FQNEAQ (reference sequence). The CDR3 totals 17 residues. The CDR3 coding sequence is TGTGCCAGCAGCCCCGGGACTAGCGGGTTTTCATGGGAGACCCAGTACTTC. Amino acids: CASSPGTSGFSWETQYF.

The CDR3 sequence is CASSISVAGVGNEQFF. CDR3 nucleotide sequence: TGTGCCAGTAGTATATCTGTAGCGGGAGTGGGCAATGAGCAGTTCTTC. This chain links TRBV19 with TRBJ2-1; 9 nucleotides line up with TRBD2. This CDR3 has 16 amino acids. Germline V gives CDR1 LNHDA, CDR2 SQIVND (reference sequence). V lost 2 bases and J lost 6; bases outside the gene matches: 8. The full variable domain, rest sourced from reference TRBV19 and TRBJ2-1, is DGGITQSPKYLFRKEGQNVTLSCEQNLNHDAMYWYRQDPGQGLRLIYYSQIVNDFQKGDIAEGYSVSREKKESFPLTVTSAQKNPTAFYLCASSISVAGVGNEQFFGPGTRLTVL.

As for this clone: Distinct nucleotide sequences in the sample also encode this CDR3. V and J are TRBV5-1 and TRBJ2-1, with 10 bases aligning to TRBD1. CDR3 length: 15 residues. V lost 3 bases and J lost 7; bases outside the gene matches: 7. Looked up from germline, CDR1 is SGHRS and CDR2 is YFSETQ. CDR3 coding DNA: TGCGCCAGCAGCTCCGGGACAGGGGTAGGAAATGAGCAGTTCTTC. Translation: CASSSGTGVGNEQFF.

The chain uses TRBV28 and TRBJ1-5; D is perhaps TRBD1 (5 bases). This CDR3 contains 15 residues. The germline V gene has CDR1 MDHEN and CDR2 SYDVKM. V lost 0 bases, J lost 6 bases, and 12 bases lay in between. CDR3 amino acids: CASSLWGLKGQPQHF. The CDR3 nucleotides read TGTGCCAGCAGTTTATGGGGGCTAAAAGGTCAGCCCCAGCATTTT.

This chain links TRBV25-1 with TRBJ2-4, with D possibly matching TRBD1 (5 bases). The CDR3 extends over 16 amino acids. CDR1 and CDR2 from the germline V gene are MGHDK and SYGVNS. V was shortened by 3 bases and J by 0 bases, with 12 bases between the two germline ends. CDR3 sequence (DNA): TGTGCCAGCAGTGACCGACGCAGGGAAGCCAAAAACATTCAGTACTTC. Translated, it gives CASSDRRREAKNIQYF.

V is TRBV5-1 and J is TRBJ2-5; 7 nucleotides agree with TRBD2. Germline V gene lookup returns CDR1 SGHRS and CDR2 YFSETQ. This CDR3 region has 16 residues. V dropped 5 bases and J dropped 1; count of bases not matched to a gene: 11. CDR3 region: CASSSGGSPRQETQYF. The CDR3, as DNA: TGCGCCAGCAGTTCTGGCGGGAGTCCCCGCCAAGAGACCCAGTACTTC.

The chain uses TRBV7-9 and TRBJ1-4; possibly TRBD1 for D (5 bases). The CDR3 length is 17 residues. V shed 5 bases and J shed 4 bases, with 20 bases lying between them. Germline V CDR1 and CDR2: SEHNR, FQNEAQ (reference sequence). The CDR3 region has the DNA TGTGCCAGCAGCATTCTAGGAACGGGGAGGGGTAATGAAAAACTGTTTTTT. It yields the protein CASSILGTGRGNEKLFF.

The chain employs TRBV15 and TRBJ2-5, with D perhaps TRBD2 (6 bases). V gave up 5 bases and J gave up 1 base, with 11 bases separating them. The CDR3 is 14 amino acids. Germline V gives CDR1 LNHNV, CDR2 YYDKDF (reference sequence). The CDR3 region has the DNA TGTGCCACCAGCTCTCGCGGGACCCAAGAGACCCAGTACTTC. Its protein product is CATSSRGTQETQYF.

Details on this clone: Different DNA sequences within this sample yield the same CDR3. This chain joins TRBV2 and TRBJ1-1; 7 nucleotides match TRBD1. The CDR3 is 13 amino acids. The germline gives CDR1 SNHLY, CDR2 FYNNEI. V gave up 5 bases and J gave up 8 bases; unmatched junction bases: 8. Here the CDR3 reads CASSRGRQLEAFF. CDR3 nucleotides: TGTGCCAGCAGTAGGGGGCGCCAGTTAGAAGCTTTCTTT.

V usage is TRBV5-5 and J usage is TRBJ1-4; no reliable D call. CDR1 and CDR2 from the germline V gene are SGHKS and YYEKEE (reference sequence). The CDR3 is 14 residues long. The V gene lost 4 bases and the J gene lost 0 bases, with 7 bases spanning the gap. Here the CDR3 reads CASSQRTTNEKLFF. In nucleotides, the CDR3 is TGTGCCAGCAGCCAGAGAACAACTAATGAAAAACTGTTTTTT.

The CDR3 region is CASSPGQGHDQPQHF. As DNA, the CDR3 is TGCGCCAGCAGCCCGGGACAGGGGCACGATCAGCCCCAGCATTTT. The chain is built from TRBV5-1 and TRBJ1-5; TRBD1 aligns across 10 bases. With 4 bases clipped from V and 5 bases from J, the junction kept 6 bases outside the gene matches. Germline assignment: CDR1 SGHRS and CDR2 YFSETQ. There are 15 residues in the CDR3.

This clone was counted once. The chain joins TRBV27 to TRBJ2-1; D is undetermined. The CDR3 extends over 14 amino acids. In germline, CDR1 is MNHEY, CDR2 SMNVEV (reference sequence). V was pared by 3 bases and J by 0 bases, with 6 bases between. The CDR3 loop reads CASSFTGSYNEQFF. The CDR3 coding sequence is TGTGCCAGCAGTTTTACGGGCTCCTACAATGAGCAGTTCTTC.

This rearrangement joins TRBV19 to TRBJ2-1; D is unclear. V lost 1 base and J lost 6, with 7 bases in between. The CDR3 is 13 amino acids. The V gene's germline CDR1 is LNHDA and CDR2 SQIVND (reference sequence). This CDR3 is CASSIGRANEQFF. DNA of the CDR3: TGTGCCAGTAGTATAGGAAGAGCCAATGAGCAGTTCTTC.

The chain recombines TRBV12-5 with TRBJ2-2, with D maybe TRBD2 (5 bases). Germline CDR1 reads LGHNT; CDR2 reads FRNRAP. The CDR3 covers 13 residues. Between the trimmed V and J ends, which lost 5 bases and 6 bases, there was a span of 10 bases. The DNA of the CDR3 is TGTGCTAGTGGTCTCGGGGTGGCCGGGGAGCTGTTTTTT. It translates to CASGLGVAGELFF. The variable domain in full, completed from reference TRBV12-5 and TRBJ2-2, reads DARVTQTPRHKVTEMGQEVTMRCQPILGHNTVFWYRQTMMQGLELLAYFRNRAPLDDSGMPKDRFSAEMPDATLATLKIQPSEPRDSAVYFCASGLGVAGELFFGEGSRLTVL.

The chain links TRBV28 to TRBJ2-4; no clear D gene. This CDR3 has 17 residues. V was clipped by 3 bases and J by 8 bases, with 23 bases between them. CDR1 is MDHEN and CDR2 is SYDVKM in the germline V gene. The CDR3 here is CASSFDRGWANPDIQYF. For the CDR3, the DNA is TGTGCCAGCAGTTTTGACCGCGGTTGGGCCAATCCAGACATTCAGTACTTC. Full variable domain (missing parts from reference TRBV28 and TRBJ2-4): DVKVTQSSRYLVKRTGEKVFLECVQDMDHENMFWYRQDPGLGLRLIYFSYDVKMKEKGDIPEGYSVSREKKERFSLILESASTNQTSMYLCASSFDRGWANPDIQYFGAGTRLSVL.

This clone occurred once. CDR3 protein: CASSTVGYSNQPQHF. The CDR3 DNA is TGTGCCAGTAGTACGGTCGGTTATAGCAATCAGCCCCAGCATTTT. The chain carries TRBV19 and TRBJ1-5; D is uncertain. The CDR3 runs 15 residues. V shed 4 bases and J shed 0 bases, with 10 bases lying between them. Germline V gives CDR1 LNHDA, CDR2 SQIVND (reference sequence).

This chain connects TRBV6-1 to TRBJ2-1, with 14 bases that match TRBD2. J lost 5 bases, V lost 2 bases, and 5 bases had no gene match. CDR1 and CDR2 (germline): MNHNS, SASEGT. The CDR3 consists of 17 residues. The CDR3 bases are TGTGCCAGCAGTGAAAGGACTAGCGGGAGGATCAACAATGAGCAGTTCTTC. Its translation: CASSERTSGRINNEQFF.

V gene TRBV6-6 combines with J gene TRBJ1-5; D not certain. This CDR3 has 14 amino acids. Germline V gene data show CDR1 as MNHNY and CDR2 as SVGAGI (reference sequence). V was cut by 4 bases and J by 7 bases, with 14 bases left in between. CDR3 sequence reads: CASSFPTVDQPQHF. The CDR3 DNA reads TGTGCCAGCAGTTTTCCCACGGTAGACCAGCCCCAGCATTTT.

The V call is TRBV7-9, the J call TRBJ1-5; TRBD1 is a possible D gene (6 bases). The germline V gene has CDR1 SEHNR and CDR2 FQNEAQ (reference sequence). The CDR3 is 15 amino acids. V lost 1 base, J lost 8 bases, and 15 bases lay in between. The CDR3 spells CASSLGQAHREPQHF. CDR3 DNA sequence: TGTGCCAGCAGCTTAGGACAGGCGCATAGGGAGCCCCAGCATTTT.

This chain joins TRBV7-3 and TRBJ2-5; possible D gene TRBD2, 6 bases. V was trimmed by 2 bases and J by 5 bases, leaving 18 bases between them. CDR3 length: 16 residues. Germline values: CDR1 SGHTA, CDR2 FQGTGA. DNA for the CDR3: TGTGCCAGCAGCTTAGCTAGCGCCAGGGCGGAGGAGACCCAGTACTTC. This sequence encodes CASSLASARAEETQYF.

J is TRBJ1-2 and V is TRBV30; TRBD1 matches at 8 bases. With 3 bases clipped from V and 8 bases from J, the junction kept 8 bases outside the gene matches. Per germline, CDR1 GTSNPN and CDR2 SVGIG (reference sequence). This CDR3 region has 13 residues. This CDR3 reads CAWRNSGGGGYTF. The CDR3 bases are TGTGCCTGGAGGAATTCAGGGGGCGGAGGCTACACCTTC.

This clone was counted between two and nine times. DNA of the CDR3: TGCGCCAGCAGTGGGAGGGGACTAGCGGCAAAGGGCCACTACAATGAGCAGTTCTTC. This sequence encodes CASSGRGLAAKGHYNEQFF. J is TRBJ2-1 and V is TRBV10-2; 11 positions match TRBD2. The CDR3 spans 19 residues. Germline CDR1 is WSHSY and CDR2 is SAAADI. After removal of 4 bases from V and 3 bases from J, the junction contained 14 bases not matched to a gene.